This T cell receptor beta chain was recovered during a study of blood T cell repertoires in COVID-19 (dated by TCRdb to 2018 to 2021). In the study overall: Samples from collaborators originated in the United States, Italy and Spain and spanned both the acute and convalescent phases of COVID-19. The material from the prospective study consisted of cDNA or gDNA derived from T cells, B-cell-depleted T cells, or PBMCs. Subjects who had been exposed to COVID-19, were actively infected with it, or had recovered from it provided the deeply sampled blood TCRbeta repertoires that made up the dataset. The repertoires were released in a freely available public database intended as a resource for research on the immune response to SARS-CoV-2. Samples were obtained from the ongoing ImmuneRACE study (first 160 participants) and from about 1,300 subjects provided by 6 global collaborators. The sample metadata nearly always contained a de-identified subject ID, COVID-19 status, age in years and sex. Where available, HLA class I and class II types were obtained from metadata supplied by the sample provider rather than from assay-based typing.

The immunoSEQ Assay, a bias-controlled multiplex PCR, was used to amplify TCRbeta CDR3 regions from genomic DNA. For the original study's pipeline: The number of nucleated cells in each sample was estimated from the amplification of reference gene primers within the assay. Sequence reads were collapsed and filtered to measure the absolute abundance of every unique TCRbeta CDR3 rearrangement. For each sample, productive Simpson clonality was calculated as the square root of Simpson's diversity index across productive rearrangements. TCRdb limited this immuneACCESS table to in-frame rearrangements with V and J called. A share of clones is missing; checked studies link under half to unresolved V genes, and the rest is unexplained. That table supplies the V and J calls and clone size; D and trimming were determined from the DNA. The table for this sample lists about 220,000 clones; approximately 83% of them were counted only once. Of the sample, approximately 2.9% is held by the ten largest clones.

Points on this clone: What antigen it recognizes has not been identified. One end of the junction fails to match germline, which may point to a read error.

Samples from volunteer blood donors who had recovered from COVID-19 were contributed by a second Seattle source. Each collaborating institution followed its own protocols to collect whole blood in K2EDTA tubes. Collaborator samples were shipped for TCRbeta analysis as frozen whole blood, isolated PBMCs, or DNA extracted from either sample type. From a lookup of the germline V gene (reference sequence), CDR1 and CDR2 are DFQATT and SNEGSKA. The CDR3 starts with the cysteine, ends with the phenylalanine, and has 10 residues. Only the CDR3 DNA is retained, 30 bases long and in frame from the first base. On the study overall, not on this receptor specifically: The quantity of clinical and demographic metadata differed by source and by participant and was supplied without curation.

The material sequenced was peripheral blood. This TCR was sampled from a woman between 25 and 40 years old who had recovered from COVID-19. The chain was built from TRBV20-1 and TRBJ2-3; 8 central nucleotides agree with TRBD2. CDR3 reads: CSEGSRTSPF. The DNA is TGCAGTGAAGGGTCCCGGACTAGCCCATTT.